This T cell receptor beta chain came from a study of technical replicates of blood from a few donors. The method was immunoSEQ multiplex PCR; TCRdb's version includes in-frame clones alone and lacks a portion of them. The table lists around 12,000 clones, around 91% of them singletons. The CDR3 contains 15 residues. Per the germline V gene, CDR1 is MNHEY and CDR2 is SMNVEV (reference sequence). Trimming took 5 bases from V and 0 from J, leaving 11 bases between them. This TCR was sampled from a human donor in good health. This chain joins TRBV27 and TRBJ2-1; D may be TRBD2 (6 bases). Material: PBMCs. CDR3 amino acids: CASSRTTLSYNEQFF. For the CDR3, the DNA is TGTGCCAGCAGTCGGACTACCCTCTCCTACAATGAGCAGTTCTTC.